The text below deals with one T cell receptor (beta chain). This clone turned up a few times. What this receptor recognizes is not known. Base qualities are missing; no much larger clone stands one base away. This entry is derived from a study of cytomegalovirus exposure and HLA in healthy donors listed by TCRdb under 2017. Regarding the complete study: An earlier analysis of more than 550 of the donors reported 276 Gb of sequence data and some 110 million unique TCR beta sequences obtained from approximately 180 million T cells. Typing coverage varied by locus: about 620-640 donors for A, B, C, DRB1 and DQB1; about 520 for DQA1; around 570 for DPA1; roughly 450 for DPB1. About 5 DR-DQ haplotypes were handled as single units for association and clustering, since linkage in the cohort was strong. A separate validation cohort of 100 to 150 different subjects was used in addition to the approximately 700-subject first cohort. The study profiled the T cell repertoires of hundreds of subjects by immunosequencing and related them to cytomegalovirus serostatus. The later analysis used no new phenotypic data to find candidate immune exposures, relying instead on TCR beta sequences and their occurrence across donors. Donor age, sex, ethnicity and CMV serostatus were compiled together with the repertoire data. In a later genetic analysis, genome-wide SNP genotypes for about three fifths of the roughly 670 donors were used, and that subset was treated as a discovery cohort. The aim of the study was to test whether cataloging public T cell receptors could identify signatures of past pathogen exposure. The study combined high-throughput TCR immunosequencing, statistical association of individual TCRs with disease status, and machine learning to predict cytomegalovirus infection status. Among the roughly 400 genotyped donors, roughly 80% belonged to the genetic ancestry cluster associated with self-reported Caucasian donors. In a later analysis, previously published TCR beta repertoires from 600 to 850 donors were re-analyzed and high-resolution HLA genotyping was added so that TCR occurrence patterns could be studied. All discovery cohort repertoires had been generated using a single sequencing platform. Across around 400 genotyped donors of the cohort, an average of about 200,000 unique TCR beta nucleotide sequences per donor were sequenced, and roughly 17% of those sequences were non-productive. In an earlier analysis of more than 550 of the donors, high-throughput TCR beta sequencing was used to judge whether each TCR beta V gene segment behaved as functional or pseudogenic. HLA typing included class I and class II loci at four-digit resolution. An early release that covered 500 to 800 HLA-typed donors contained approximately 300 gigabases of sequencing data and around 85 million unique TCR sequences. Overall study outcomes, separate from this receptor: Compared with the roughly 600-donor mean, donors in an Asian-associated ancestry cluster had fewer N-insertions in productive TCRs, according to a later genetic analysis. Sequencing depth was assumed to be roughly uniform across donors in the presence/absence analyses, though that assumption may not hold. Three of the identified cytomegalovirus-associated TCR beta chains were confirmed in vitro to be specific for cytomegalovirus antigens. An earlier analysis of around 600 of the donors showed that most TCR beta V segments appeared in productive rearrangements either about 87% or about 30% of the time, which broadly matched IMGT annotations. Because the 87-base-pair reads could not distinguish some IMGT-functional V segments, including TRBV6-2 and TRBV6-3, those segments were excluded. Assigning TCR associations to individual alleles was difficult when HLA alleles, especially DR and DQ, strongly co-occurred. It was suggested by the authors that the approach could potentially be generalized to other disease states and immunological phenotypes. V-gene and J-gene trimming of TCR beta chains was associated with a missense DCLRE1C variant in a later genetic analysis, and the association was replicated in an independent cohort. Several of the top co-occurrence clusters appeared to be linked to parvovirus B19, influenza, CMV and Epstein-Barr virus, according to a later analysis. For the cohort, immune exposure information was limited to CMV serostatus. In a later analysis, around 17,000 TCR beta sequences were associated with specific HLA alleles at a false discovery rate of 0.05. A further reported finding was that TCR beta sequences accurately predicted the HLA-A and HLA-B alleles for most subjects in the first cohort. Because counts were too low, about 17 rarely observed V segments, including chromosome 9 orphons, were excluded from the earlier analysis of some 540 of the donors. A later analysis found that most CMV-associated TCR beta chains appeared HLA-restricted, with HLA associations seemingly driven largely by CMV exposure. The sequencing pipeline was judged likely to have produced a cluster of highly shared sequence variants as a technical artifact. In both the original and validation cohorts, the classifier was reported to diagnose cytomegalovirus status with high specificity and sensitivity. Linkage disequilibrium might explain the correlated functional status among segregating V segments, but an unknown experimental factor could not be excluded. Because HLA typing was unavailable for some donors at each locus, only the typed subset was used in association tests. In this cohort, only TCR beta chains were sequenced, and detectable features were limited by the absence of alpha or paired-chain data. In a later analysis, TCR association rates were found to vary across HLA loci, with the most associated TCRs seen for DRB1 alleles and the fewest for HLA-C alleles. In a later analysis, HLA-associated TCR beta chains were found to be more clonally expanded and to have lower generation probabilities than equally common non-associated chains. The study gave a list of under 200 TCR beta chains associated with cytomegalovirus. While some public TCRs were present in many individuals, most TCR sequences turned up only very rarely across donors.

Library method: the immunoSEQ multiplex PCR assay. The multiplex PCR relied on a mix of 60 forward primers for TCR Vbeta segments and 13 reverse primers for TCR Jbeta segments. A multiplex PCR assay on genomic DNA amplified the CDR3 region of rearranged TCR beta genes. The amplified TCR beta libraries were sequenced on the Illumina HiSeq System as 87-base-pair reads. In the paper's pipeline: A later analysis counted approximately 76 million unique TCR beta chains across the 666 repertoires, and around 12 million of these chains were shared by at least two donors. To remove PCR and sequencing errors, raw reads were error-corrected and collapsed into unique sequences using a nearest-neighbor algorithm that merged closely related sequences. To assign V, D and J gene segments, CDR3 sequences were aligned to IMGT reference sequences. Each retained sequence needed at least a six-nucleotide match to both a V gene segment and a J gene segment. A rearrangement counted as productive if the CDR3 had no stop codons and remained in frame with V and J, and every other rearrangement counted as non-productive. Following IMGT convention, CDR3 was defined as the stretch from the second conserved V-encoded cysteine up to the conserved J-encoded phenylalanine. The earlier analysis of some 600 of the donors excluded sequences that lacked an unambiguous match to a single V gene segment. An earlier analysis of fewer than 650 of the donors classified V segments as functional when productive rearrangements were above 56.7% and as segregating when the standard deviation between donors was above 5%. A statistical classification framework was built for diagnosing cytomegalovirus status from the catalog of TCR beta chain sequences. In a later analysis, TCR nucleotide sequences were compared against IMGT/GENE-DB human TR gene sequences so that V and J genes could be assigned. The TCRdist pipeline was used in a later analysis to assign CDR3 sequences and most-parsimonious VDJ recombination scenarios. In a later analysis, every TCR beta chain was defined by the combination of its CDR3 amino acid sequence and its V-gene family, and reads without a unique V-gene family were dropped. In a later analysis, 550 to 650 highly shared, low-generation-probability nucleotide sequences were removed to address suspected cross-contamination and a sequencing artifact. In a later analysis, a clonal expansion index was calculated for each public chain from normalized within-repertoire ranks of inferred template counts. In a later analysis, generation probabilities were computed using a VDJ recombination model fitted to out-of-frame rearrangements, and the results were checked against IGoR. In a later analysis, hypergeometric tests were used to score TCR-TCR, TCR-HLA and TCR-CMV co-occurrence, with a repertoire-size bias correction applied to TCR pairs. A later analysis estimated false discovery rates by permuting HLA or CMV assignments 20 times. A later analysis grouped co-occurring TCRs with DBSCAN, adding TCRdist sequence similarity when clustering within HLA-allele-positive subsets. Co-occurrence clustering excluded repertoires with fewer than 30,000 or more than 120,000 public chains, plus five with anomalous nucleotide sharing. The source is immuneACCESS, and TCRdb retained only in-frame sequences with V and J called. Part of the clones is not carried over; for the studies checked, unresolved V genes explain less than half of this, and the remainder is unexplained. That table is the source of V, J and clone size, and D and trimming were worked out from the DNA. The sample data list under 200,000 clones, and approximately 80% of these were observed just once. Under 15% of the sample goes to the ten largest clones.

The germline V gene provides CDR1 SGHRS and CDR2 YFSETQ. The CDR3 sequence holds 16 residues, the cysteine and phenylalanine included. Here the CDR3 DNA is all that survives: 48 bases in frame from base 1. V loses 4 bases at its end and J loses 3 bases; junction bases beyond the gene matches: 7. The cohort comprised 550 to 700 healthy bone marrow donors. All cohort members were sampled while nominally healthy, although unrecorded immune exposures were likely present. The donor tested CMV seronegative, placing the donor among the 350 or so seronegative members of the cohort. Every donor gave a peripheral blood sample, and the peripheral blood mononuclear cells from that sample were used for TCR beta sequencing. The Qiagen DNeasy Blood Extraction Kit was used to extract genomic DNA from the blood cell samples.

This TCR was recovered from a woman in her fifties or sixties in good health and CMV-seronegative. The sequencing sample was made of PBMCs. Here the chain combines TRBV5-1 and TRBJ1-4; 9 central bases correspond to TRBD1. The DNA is TGCGCCAGCAGCCAACAGGGGGCCGGGTCTAATGAAAAACTGTTTTTT. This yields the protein CASSQQGAGSNEKLFF. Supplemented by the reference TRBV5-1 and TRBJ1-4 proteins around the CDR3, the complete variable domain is KAGVTQTPRYLIKTRGQQVTLSCSPISGHRSVSWYQQTPGQGLQFLFEYFSETQRNKGNFPGRFSGRQFSNSRSEMNVSTLELGDSALYLCASSQQGAGSNEKLFFGSGTQLSVL.